These 18 T cell receptor beta chains came from one sample sequenced in a study of T-cell memory formation after mild COVID-19. TCRdb re-analysed the 5' RACE reads in MiXCR, keeping a single row per CDR3 protein. Of some 450,000 distinct CDR3 sequences listed, around 17% were seen once; the top ten hold about 22%. Sequenced material: PBMCs or a T cell subset sorted from them (not recorded which). The receptors were gathered from a young man who had mild COVID-19 (a few samples of this study predate the infection). Cell type and time point are not known.

This clonotype has more than one count but fewer than ten. As DNA, the CDR3 is TGTGCCAGCAGTCCAACTCCCGGGACAGGGGTTCACGAGCAGTACGTC. This gives the protein CASSPTPGTGVHEQYV. This sequence joins TRBV27 and TRBJ2-7; 10 bases align to TRBD1. Germline V gives CDR1 MNHEY, CDR2 SMNVEV (reference sequence). CDR3 length: 16 residues. V was clipped by 5 bases and J by 5 bases; unmatched bases: 12.

The chain recombines TRBV5-6 with TRBJ1-1; 8 nucleotides match TRBD1. Germline-derived CDR1 and CDR2 are SGHDT and YYEEEE. This CDR3 has 15 amino acids. V lost 0 bases to trimming and J lost 3 bases; unmatched junction nucleotides: 4. The CDR3 sequence: CASSLGTGWDTEAFF. CDR3 nucleotides: TGTGCCAGCAGCTTGGGGACAGGGTGGGACACTGAAGCTTTCTTT.

The table lists this clonotype with a few counts. The gene calls are TRBV7-9 and TRBJ2-3; TRBD1 aligns across 10 bases. Germline V gene sequence: CDR1 SEHNR, CDR2 FQNEAQ (reference sequence). CDR3 size: 15 residues. V trimming: 5 bases; J trimming: 8 bases; junction bases outside the gene matches: 10. The CDR3 DNA follows: TGTGCCAGCAGCCACCGGGACAGGGGACCCGGTACGCAGTATTTT. It translates to CASSHRDRGPGTQYF.

The rearrangement links TRBV29-1 to TRBJ2-7, with no clear D. V was clipped by 5 bases and J by 3 bases, with 5 bases between them. The germline V gene encodes CDR1 SQVTM and CDR2 ANQGSEA. CDR3 size: 10 residues. In DNA form, the CDR3 reads TGCAGCGTTCTGGACTACGAGCAGTACTTC. Its translation is CSVLDYEQYF.

The chain couples TRBV7-2 to TRBJ1-1, with 8 bases identical to TRBD1. The junction had 4 bases not matched to a gene; V was cut back by 7 bases and J by 0 bases. The germline V gene encodes CDR1 SGHTA and CDR2 FQGNSA. The length of the CDR3 is 14 residues. CDR3 sequence (DNA): TGTGCCAGCAACTCGGGACAGGTGAACACTGAAGCTTTCTTT. This translates into CASNSGQVNTEAFF.

This clonotype was observed a few times. This chain connects TRBV4-3 to TRBJ1-2; no definite D call. With 0 bases removed from V and 4 bases from J, the gap between germline ends came to 15 bases. Germline CDR1 reads LGHNA; CDR2 reads YSLEER. The CDR3 has 16 amino acids. The CDR3 here is CASSQESKRQFYGYTF. The CDR3 DNA is TGCGCCAGCAGCCAAGAGAGTAAGCGGCAGTTCTATGGCTACACCTTC.

The rearrangement joins TRBV5-6 to TRBJ1-2; TRBD1 agrees at 11 bases. V dropped 4 bases and J dropped 4; count of bases not matched to a gene: 6. Germline V gene sequence: CDR1 SGHDT, CDR2 YYEEEE. The CDR3 is 15 residues long. This chain's CDR3 is CASSAPGQGVYGYTF. CDR3 DNA sequence: TGTGCCAGCAGCGCACCGGGACAGGGGGTCTATGGCTACACCTTC. The full variable domain, with the rest looked up from reference TRBV5-6 and TRBJ1-2, is DAGVTQSPTHLIKTRGQQVTLRCSPKSGHDTVSWYQQALGQGPQFIFQYYEEEERQRGNFPDRFSGHQFPNYSSELNVNALLLGDSALYLCASSAPGQGVYGYTFGSGTRLTVV.

The table lists this clonotype with a few counts. The V and J genes are TRBV25-1 and TRBJ2-3; D unclear. Germline CDR1 and CDR2: MGHDK and SYGVNS. V gave up 3 bases and J gave up 7 bases, with 17 bases separating them. The CDR3 has 15 amino acids. CDR3 in DNA: TGTGCCAGCAGTGAGGGTCCCCGGGTCAGGCATACGCAGTATTTT. Protein sequence: CASSEGPRVRHTQYF. Filled out from reference TRBV25-1 and TRBJ2-3, the complete variable domain reads EADIYQTPRYLVIGTGKKITLECSQTMGHDKMYWYQQDPGMELHLIHYSYGVNSTEKGDLSSESTVSRIRTEHFPLTLESARPSHTSQYLCASSEGPRVRHTQYFGPGTRLTVL.

This chain uses TRBV10-3 with TRBJ2-3, with TRBD2 matching over 11 bases. V gave up 6 bases and J gave up 1 base; unmatched junction bases: 12. The CDR3 is 18 residues long. CDR1 ENHRY and CDR2 SYGVKD come from the germline V gene. CDR3 nucleotide sequence: TGTGCCATCAGATCGGACGGGCAGACTAGCGGGGGCACAGATACGCAGTATTTT. This encodes CAIRSDGQTSGGTDTQYF.

This clonotype was seen many times. The CDR3 nucleotides read TGCGCCAGCAGCCAAGATCCCGGGACAGGGGCGGAAAAACTGTTTTTT. Its protein product is CASSQDPGTGAEKLFF. The chain is built from TRBV4-1 and TRBJ1-4, with 10 nucleotides matching TRBD1. V lost 0 bases, J lost 8 bases, and 6 bases stayed unmatched. The CDR3 is 16 amino acids. The germline V gene has CDR1 MGHRA and CDR2 YSYEKL.

This clonotype was counted ten times or more. The chain recombines TRBV4-1 with TRBJ2-2, with 9 bases aligning to TRBD2. Germline V lookup: CDR1 MGHRA, CDR2 YSYEKL. J lost 5 bases, V lost 1 base, and 2 bases had no gene match. The CDR3 totals 15 residues. The chain's CDR3 is CASSQVAGGTGELFF. The CDR3 DNA is TGCGCCAGCAGCCAAGTGGCGGGGGGGACCGGGGAGCTGTTTTTT.

CDR3 protein: CAWSVPNWGEKLFF. The CDR3 bases are TGTGCCTGGAGTGTACCTAATTGGGGTGAAAAACTGTTTTTT. The V and J genes are TRBV30 and TRBJ1-4; D is unresolved. This CDR3 has 14 amino acids. CDR1 is GTSNPN, CDR2 SVGIG, per germline (reference sequence). The V gene lost 0 bases and the J gene lost 7 bases, with 12 bases spanning the gap.

This clonotype was detected a few times. V and J are TRBV10-3 and TRBJ2-1, with 7 bases fitting TRBD2. Germline V gene sequence: CDR1 ENHRY, CDR2 SYGVKD. J was trimmed by 3 bases and V by 6 bases; bases with no gene match: 5. CDR3 length: 14 amino acids. For the CDR3, the DNA is TGTGCCATCAGCAACGGGGGGATCTACAATGAGCAGTTCTTC. Encoded protein: CAISNGGIYNEQFF.

This clonotype was counted a few times. The CDR3 coding sequence is TGCGCCAGCAGATCTGGCTCATATGGCTACACCTTC. As protein: CASRSGSYGYTF. The chain joins TRBV4-1 to TRBJ1-2; D unclear. Trimming pared 6 bases from V and 5 bases from J, leaving 10 bases between. Germline lookup yields CDR1 MGHRA and CDR2 YSYEKL. This CDR3 has 12 residues.

The gene calls are TRBV20-1 and TRBJ1-2; a weak D match, TRBD1 (5 bases). Trimming removed 4 bases at V and 4 bases at J, with 10 bases between. The germline V gene encodes CDR1 DFQATT and CDR2 SNEGSKA (reference sequence). The CDR3 has 12 residues. The DNA for the CDR3 is TGCAGTGCTACGACAGCGATCTATGGCTACACCTTC. It translates to CSATTAIYGYTF.

The chain carries TRBV4-3 and TRBJ2-7; D uncertain. The CDR3 totals 14 residues. Between the trimmed V and J ends, which lost 5 bases and 2 bases, there was a span of 13 bases. CDR1 LGHNA and CDR2 YSLEER come from the germline V gene. CDR3 region: CASSSSLGPYEQYV. The CDR3 DNA follows: TGCGCCAGCAGCTCCAGCCTAGGTCCCTACGAGCAGTACGTC.

For this clonotype: The germline gene is not matched at one end of the junction; a read error may be the cause. The chain couples TRBV12-3 or TRBV12-4 to TRBJ1-1, with D hard to call. This CDR3 spans 12 amino acids. CDR3 sequence reads: CDSTVRRTEAFF. Written as DNA, the CDR3 is TGTGACAGCACCGTTCGTCGAACTGAAGCTTTCTTT.

The chain carries TRBV2 and TRBJ1-5; D unclear. Germline V gene lookup returns CDR1 SNHLY and CDR2 FYNNEI. CDR3 length equals 14 residues. V was trimmed by 6 bases and J by 2 bases, leaving 11 bases between them. CDR3 region: CASRGGQGNQPQHF. The CDR3 DNA is TGTGCCAGCAGGGGTGGGCAGGGCAATCAGCCCCAGCATTTT.